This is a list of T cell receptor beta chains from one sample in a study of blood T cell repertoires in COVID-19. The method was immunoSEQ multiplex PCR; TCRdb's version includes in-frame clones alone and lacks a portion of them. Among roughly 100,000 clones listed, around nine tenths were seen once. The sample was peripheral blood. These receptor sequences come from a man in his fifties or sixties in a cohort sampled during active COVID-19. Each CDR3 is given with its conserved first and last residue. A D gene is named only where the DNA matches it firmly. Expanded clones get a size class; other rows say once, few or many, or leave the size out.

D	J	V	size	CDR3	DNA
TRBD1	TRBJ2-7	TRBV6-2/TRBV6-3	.	CASSSHGTGSYEQYF	TGTGCCAGCAGTTCCCACGGGACAGGGTCCTACGAGCAGTACTTC
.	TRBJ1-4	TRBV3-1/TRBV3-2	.	CASSPRSAGIGEKLFF	TGTGCCAGCAGCCCCCGAAGCGCCGGAATCGGGGAAAAACTGTTTTTT
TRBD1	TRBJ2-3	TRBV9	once	CASSAGQYSDTQYF	TGTGCCAGCAGCGCGGGACAGTACTCAGATACGCAGTATTTT
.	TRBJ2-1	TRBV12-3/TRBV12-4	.	CASSQPDSFEQFF	TGTGCCAGCAGCCAGCCGGACAGCTTTGAGCAGTTCTTC
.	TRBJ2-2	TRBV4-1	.	CASSPASATGELFF	TGCGCCAGCAGCCCCGCTAGCGCCACCGGGGAGCTGTTTTTT
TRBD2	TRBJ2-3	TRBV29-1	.	CSGDSGGTDTQYF	TGCAGTGGAGATAGCGGGGGCACAGATACGCAGTATTTT
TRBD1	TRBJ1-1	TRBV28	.	CASRGTGGTEAFF	TGTGCCAGCAGGGGGACAGGGGGCACTGAAGCTTTCTTT
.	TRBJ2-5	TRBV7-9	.	CASLRDIQETQYF	TGTGCCAGTCTTAGGGACATTCAAGAGACCCAGTACTTC
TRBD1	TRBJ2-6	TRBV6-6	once	CASSRGQGSGANVLTF	TGTGCCAGCAGTAGGGGACAGGGTTCTGGGGCCAACGTCCTGACTTTC
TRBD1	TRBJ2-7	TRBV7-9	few	CASSKQGRLGEQYF	TGTGCCAGCAGCAAACAGGGGCGCTTGGGCGAGCAGTACTTC
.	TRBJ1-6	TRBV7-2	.	CASSLVHAGTDSPLHF	TGTGCCAGCAGCTTAGTCCACGCGGGGACTGATTCACCCCTCCACTTT
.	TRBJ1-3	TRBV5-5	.	CASSFGGGDFGNTIYF	TGTGCCAGCAGCTTCGGGGGTGGGGATTTCGGAAACACCATATATTTT
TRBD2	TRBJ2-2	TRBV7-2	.	CASSQTTSGGELFF	TGTGCCAGCAGCCAAACAACTAGCGGGGGGGAGCTGTTTTTT
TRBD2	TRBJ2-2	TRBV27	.	CASSQRGGNTGELFF	TGTGCCAGCAGTCAGCGGGGGGGGAACACCGGGGAGCTGTTTTTT
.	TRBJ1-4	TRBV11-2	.	CASSLDGRGTNEKLFF	TGTGCCAGCAGCTTAGATGGGCGGGGAACTAATGAAAAACTGTTTTTT
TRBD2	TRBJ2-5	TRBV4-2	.	CASSQDPTSASVETQYF	TGTGCCAGCAGCCAAGATCCCACTAGCGCAAGTGTGGAGACCCAGTACTTC
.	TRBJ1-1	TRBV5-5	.	CASSLQGIVSEAFF	TGTGCCAGCAGCTTACAGGGTATCGTATCTGAAGCTTTCTTT
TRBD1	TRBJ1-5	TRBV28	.	CVTQQGVQPQHF	TGTGTGACTCAACAGGGGGTTCAGCCCCAGCATTTT
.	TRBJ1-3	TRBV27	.	CASRSGVGRGNTIYF	TGTGCCAGCAGGAGCGGAGTAGGGCGTGGAAACACCATATATTTT
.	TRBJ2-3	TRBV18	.	CASSPDGGARADTQYF	TGTGCCAGCTCCCCCGACGGAGGGGCCAGGGCAGATACGCAGTATTTT
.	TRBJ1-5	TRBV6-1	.	CASSERRRGSQPQHF	TGTGCCAGCAGTGAAAGGCGCAGGGGAAGTCAGCCCCAGCATTTT
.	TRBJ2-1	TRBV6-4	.	CASSDSHLQGLGEQFF	TGTGCCAGCAGTGACTCTCATCTTCAGGGACTCGGTGAGCAGTTCTTC
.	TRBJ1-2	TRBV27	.	CASSRIGAGDRKYGYTF	TGTGCCAGCAGTCGAATCGGGGCAGGGGATAGGAAGTATGGCTACACCTTC
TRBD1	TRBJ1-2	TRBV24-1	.	CATSDDRANFRGYTF	TGTGCCACCAGTGACGACAGGGCAAACTTCCGCGGCTACACCTTC
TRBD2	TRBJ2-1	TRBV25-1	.	CASRASGGNNEQFF	TGTGCCAGCAGGGCTAGCGGGGGGAATAATGAGCAGTTCTTC
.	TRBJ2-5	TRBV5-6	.	CASSLDSAGGRWETQYF	TGTGCCAGCAGCTTGGATTCAGCAGGGGGGCGGTGGGAGACCCAGTACTTC
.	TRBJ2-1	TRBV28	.	CASSSSGHNEQFF	TGTGCCAGCAGTTCCAGCGGGCACAATGAGCAGTTCTTC
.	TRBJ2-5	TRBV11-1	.	CASSLRSGQGETQYF	TGTGCCAGCAGCTTGCGGTCAGGGCAGGGGGAGACCCAGTACTTC
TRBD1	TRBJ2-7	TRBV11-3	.	CASREPGQNYEQYF	TGTGCCAGCAGGGAACCGGGACAGAACTACGAGCAGTACTTC
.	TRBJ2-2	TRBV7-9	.	CASSRSSTGELFF	TGTGCCAGCAGCCGCTCCAGCACCGGGGAGCTGTTTTTT
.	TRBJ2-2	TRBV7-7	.	CASSSHPGGELFF	TGTGCTAGCAGCTCTCACCCCGGCGGGGAGCTGTTTTTT
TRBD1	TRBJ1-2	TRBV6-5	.	CASRTGNQYGYTF	TGTGCCAGCAGGACAGGGAATCAGTATGGCTACACCTTC
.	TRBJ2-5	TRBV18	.	CASSPNVRETQYF	TGTGCCAGCTCACCGAATGTGCGGGAGACCCAGTACTTC
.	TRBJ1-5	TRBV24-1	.	CATSHRGSGQPQHF	TGTGCCACCAGTCATCGGGGGTCGGGTCAGCCCCAGCATTTT
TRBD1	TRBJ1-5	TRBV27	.	CASSWLPPRQGNSNQPQHF	TGTGCCAGCAGTTGGCTCCCCCCCCGACAGGGGAATAGCAATCAGCCCCAGCATTTT
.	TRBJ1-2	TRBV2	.	CASGGPGYTF	TGTGCCAGCGGCGGTCCCGGCTACACCTTC
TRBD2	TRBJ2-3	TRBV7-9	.	CASSLGVTSGVSSTDTQYF	TGTGCCAGCAGCTTAGGGGTGACTAGCGGGGTTTCTAGCACAGATACGCAGTATTTT
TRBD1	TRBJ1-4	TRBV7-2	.	CASSVDRGKGKLFF	TGTGCCAGCAGCGTGGACAGGGGAAAGGGCAAACTGTTTTTT
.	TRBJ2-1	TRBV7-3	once	CASSLNRLDNEQFF	TGTGCCAGCAGCTTAAATAGACTCGACAATGAGCAGTTCTTC
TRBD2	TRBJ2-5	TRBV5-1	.	CASSPKLAGDQETQYF	TGCGCCAGCAGCCCTAAACTAGCGGGGGACCAAGAGACCCAGTACTTC
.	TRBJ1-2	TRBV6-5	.	CASSRQDYGYTF	TGTGCCAGTTCTCGTCAGGACTATGGCTACACCTTC
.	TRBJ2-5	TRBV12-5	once	CASGPQGLETQYF	TGTGCTAGTGGTCCGCAGGGGTTAGAGACCCAGTACTTC
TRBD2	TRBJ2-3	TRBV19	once	CASSISAGGPGDTQYF	TGTGCCAGTAGTATTTCAGCGGGGGGGCCGGGAGATACGCAGTATTTT
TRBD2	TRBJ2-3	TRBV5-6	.	CASSFPSGGVDTQYF	TGTGCCAGCAGCTTCCCTAGCGGGGGGGTGGATACGCAGTATTTT
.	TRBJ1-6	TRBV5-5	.	CASSGGQGYNSPLHF	TGTGCCAGCAGCGGGGGACAAGGTTATAATTCACCCCTCCACTTT
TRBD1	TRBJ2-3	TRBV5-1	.	CASRWTGGTDTQYF	TGCGCCAGCCGTTGGACAGGGGGCACAGATACGCAGTATTTT
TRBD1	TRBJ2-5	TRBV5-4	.	CASSSPTGKETQYF	TGTGCCAGCAGCTCCCCGACAGGGAAAGAGACCCAGTACTTC
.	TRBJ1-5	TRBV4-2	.	CASSQMGARQPQHF	TGTGCCAGCAGCCAAATGGGAGCTAGACAGCCCCAGCATTTT
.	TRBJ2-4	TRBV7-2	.	CASSLGHNKNIQYF	TGTGCCAGCAGCTTAGGTCACAACAAAAACATTCAGTACTTC